A single sample is the source of the 28 T cell receptor beta chains below, sequenced in a study of human T cells and chemical hapten exposure. A single record per CDR3 protein comes from TCRdb applying MiXCR to the RACE reads. This repertoire shows roughly 52,000 distinct CDR3 sequences, around 10% found once; its top ten account for about 1.8%. The time point was: patch test 1, 2 weeks after DPC sensitization. As to treatment: therapeutic diphenylcyclopropenone sensitization with weekly scalp DPC. Extraction yielded total RNA from whole blood (unfractionated). Source: whole blood, taken in connection with sensitization to the hapten diphenylcyclopropenone (DPC). The receptors were gathered from a woman in her 40s with alopecia areata. Some clones in this sample may be carry-over from other donors' samples.

This chain joins TRBV28 and TRBJ1-2, with a possible D match to TRBD1 (5 bases). Germline lookup yields CDR1 MDHEN and CDR2 SYDVKM. CDR3 size: 18 residues. V gave up 5 bases and J gave up 0 bases, with 22 bases separating them. The CDR3 DNA reads as TGTGCCAGCAGTCCCTGGGACCTGACCAAAGGCCCTAACTATGGCTACACCTTC. Translated: CASSPWDLTKGPNYGYTF.

This clonotype was detected a few times. This rearrangement joins TRBV28 to TRBJ1-5; 7 bases are shared with TRBD1. V dropped 6 bases and J dropped 5; count of bases not matched to a gene: 7. CDR1 and CDR2 (germline): MDHEN, SYDVKM. The CDR3 sequence is 14 residues long. CDR3 coding DNA: TGTGCCAGCAGACAGGGGAACGTCTATCAGCCCCAGCATTTT. Protein: CASRQGNVYQPQHF.

This clonotype was counted between two and nine times. The V gene is TRBV12-3 or TRBV12-4, the J gene TRBJ1-2, with D possibly matching TRBD1 (6 bases). V lost 4 bases to trimming and J lost 5 bases, with 11 bases between them. The CDR3 is made up of 13 amino acids. CDR3 loop: CASSSPGVYGYTF. For the CDR3, the DNA is TGTGCCAGCAGTTCCCCAGGGGTTTATGGCTACACCTTC.

The table lists this clonotype with a few counts. J is TRBJ1-2 and V is TRBV2; D call uncertain. Per germline, CDR1 SNHLY and CDR2 FYNNEI. The ends were cut back, 7 bases at V and 7 bases at J, with 10 bases in the middle. CDR3 length: 11 residues. CDR3 loop: CASTPRAGYTF. As DNA, the CDR3 is TGTGCCAGCACCCCCCGGGCTGGCTACACCTTC. Full variable domain (rest looked up from reference TRBV2 and TRBJ1-2): EPEVTQTPSHQVTQMGQEVILRCVPISNHLYFYWYRQILGQKVEFLVSFYNNEISEKSEIFDDQFSVERPDGSNFTLKIRSTKLEDSAMYFCASTPRAGYTFGSGTRLTVV.

The rearrangement uses TRBV20-1 and TRBJ1-5; D perhaps matches TRBD1 (6 bases). Trimming cost V 2 bases and J 2 bases, with 7 bases left between them. CDR3 size: 13 residues. CDR1 is DFQATT, CDR2 SNEGSKA, per germline (reference sequence). The CDR3 DNA follows: TGCAGTGCTAGAAGGACAGGCAATCAGCCCCAGCATTTT. It translates to CSARRTGNQPQHF.

Only a few counts were recorded for this clonotype. J is TRBJ2-3 and V is TRBV29-1; 10 bases align to TRBD1. J gave up 3 bases and V 6 bases, and 3 bases lay outside the gene matches. Germline V gives CDR1 SQVTM, CDR2 ANQGSEA. The CDR3 covers 13 residues. The CDR3: CSVTGGETDTQYF. DNA for the CDR3: TGCAGCGTGACAGGGGGCGAAACAGATACGCAGTATTTT.

The chain couples TRBV29-1 to TRBJ1-1, with TRBD1 matching 10 bases. CDR1 and CDR2 from the germline V gene are SQVTM and ANQGSEA. V shed 6 bases and J 5 bases; nucleotides not matched to a gene: 12. The CDR3 consists of 15 residues. CDR3 nucleotide sequence: TGCAGCGTCAAATACCGGACAGGGGGACTGACTGAAGCTTTCTTT. It encodes CSVKYRTGGLTEAFF.

This rearrangement joins TRBV9 to TRBJ2-5, with TRBD1 identical over 7 bases. Germline CDR1 is SGDLS and CDR2 is YYNGEE. Unmatched junction bases numbered 2, after V lost 3 bases and J lost 3 bases. The CDR3 extends over 13 amino acids. Here the CDR3 reads CASSAGTEETQYF. CDR3 DNA sequence: TGTGCCAGCAGCGCCGGGACAGAAGAGACCCAGTACTTC.

In the case of this clonotype: It may be a read error: a sequence one base away is much more abundant. The CDR3 protein is CVSSFTEQETQYF. The CDR3 coding sequence is TGTGTCAGCAGCTTTACGGAGCAAGAGACCCAGTACTTC. This chain connects TRBV7-7 to TRBJ2-5; D gene unclear. The CDR3 loop spans 13 amino acids. Per the germline V gene, CDR1 is SSHAT and CDR2 is FNYEAQ (reference sequence).

The chain couples TRBV19 to TRBJ1-2, with 7 bases identical to TRBD1. Looked up from germline, CDR1 is LNHDA and CDR2 is SQIVND (reference sequence). V was pared by 3 bases and J by 1 base, with 14 bases of the junction left unmatched. The CDR3 loop spans 18 amino acids. The CDR3 protein is CASSISGTALLRNYGYTF. CDR3 nucleotides: TGTGCCAGTAGTATTTCCGGGACAGCGCTTCTTCGTAACTATGGCTACACCTTC.

This clonotype was seen a handful of times. The CDR3 sequence: CASSGGRGLLTDTQYF. CDR3 sequence (DNA): TGTGCCAGCAGTGGGGGCAGGGGACTACTCACAGATACGCAGTATTTT. The chain couples TRBV6-6 to TRBJ2-3; D possibly corresponds to TRBD2 (7 bases). Germline CDR1 and CDR2: MNHNY and SVGAGI (reference sequence). There are 16 residues in the CDR3. The V and J ends lost 5 bases and 2 bases respectively, with 17 bases between them.

This clonotype was found a few times. V is TRBV6-6 and J is TRBJ1-5, with 9 bases aligning to TRBD1. Trimming at V came to 6 bases and at J to 4 bases, leaving 7 bases not matched to a gene. The CDR3 consists of 15 residues. The V gene's germline CDR1 is MNHNY and CDR2 SVGAGI (reference sequence). The CDR3 spells CASRATGGENQPQHF. In DNA, the CDR3 is TGTGCCAGCAGAGCAACAGGGGGCGAGAATCAGCCCCAGCATTTT.

This chain uses TRBV10-1 with TRBJ2-6; TRBD1 might be the D (5 bases). Trimming left V 7 bases short and J 0 bases short, with 13 bases between. Germline V gene sequence: CDR1 WNHNN, CDR2 SYGVQD (reference sequence). CDR3 size: 16 residues. The CDR3 DNA follows: TGCGCCAGCAAGCAAGGGGATGACTCTGGGGCCAACGTCCTGACTTTC. It translates to CASKQGDDSGANVLTF.

This clonotype was detected a few times. The chain couples TRBV2 to TRBJ1-1; TRBD1 is a possible D gene (5 bases). The germline V gene has CDR1 SNHLY and CDR2 FYNNEI. The CDR3 sequence is 14 residues long. V was cut by 7 bases and J by 4 bases, with 16 bases left in between. This chain's CDR3 is CASTSLQGVTEAFF. In DNA, the CDR3 is TGTGCCAGCACTTCCCTTCAGGGAGTCACTGAAGCTTTCTTT.

This clonotype was detected many times. This chain connects TRBV7-9 to TRBJ1-2; tentative D call: TRBD1 (5 bases). The V and J ends lost 0 bases and 0 bases respectively, with 14 bases between them. Germline CDR1 SEHNR, CDR2 FQNEAQ (reference sequence). This CDR3 comprises 17 residues. For the CDR3, the DNA is TGTGCCAGCAGCTTAGCGGGCTTTGCAGGGACTAACTATGGCTACACCTTC. Translated, it gives CASSLAGFAGTNYGYTF.

This clonotype was counted a few times. J is TRBJ2-3 and V is TRBV6-5; D is unclear. Trimming left V 2 bases short and J 0 bases short, with 12 bases between. The germline gives CDR1 MNHEY, CDR2 SVGAGI. The CDR3 is 16 residues long. The CDR3 nucleotides are TGTGCCAGCAGTTACATTCGTAGGGCCAGCACAGATACGCAGTATTTT. It yields the protein CASSYIRRASTDTQYF.

In its sample, this clonotype was seen a few times. This chain connects TRBV6-5 to TRBJ2-4, with a possible D match to TRBD1 (5 bases). Germline assignment: CDR1 MNHEY and CDR2 SVGAGI. The V end was cut by 6 bases, the J end by 0 bases, with 12 bases between. CDR3 length equals 15 residues. CDR3 amino acids: CASSRQFSAKNIQYF. The CDR3 DNA is TGTGCCAGCAGCCGACAGTTTTCAGCCAAAAACATTCAGTACTTC.

This clonotype showed up many times. This chain links TRBV5-1 with TRBJ2-3; D is perhaps TRBD1 (6 bases). Germline assignment: CDR1 SGHRS and CDR2 YFSETQ. Trimming stripped 7 bases from V and 4 bases from J, with 16 bases between. The CDR3 consists of 14 residues. The CDR3 DNA reads as TGCGCCAGCGCTTCCGGGACACAGGCAGATACGCAGTATTTT. This sequence encodes CASASGTQADTQYF.

This clonotype was counted a few times. This chain links TRBV27 with TRBJ2-5; 10 positions match TRBD2. This CDR3 is built from 15 residues. Germline CDR1 MNHEY, CDR2 SMNVEV (reference sequence). Germline trimming cut 6 bases from V and 5 bases from J; bases unmatched to any gene: 9. CDR3 region: CASRPSGGPAETQYF. CDR3 nucleotides: TGTGCCAGCAGACCTAGCGGGGGCCCTGCGGAGACCCAGTACTTC.

This clonotype was recorded many times. The CDR3 DNA follows: TGCGCCAGCAGCTCCCGGCCCCACCTCGACAACTCCTACAATGAGCAGTTCTTC. Protein: CASSSRPHLDNSYNEQFF. This chain uses TRBV4-3 with TRBJ2-1; D is undetermined. Germline CDR1 and CDR2: LGHNA and YSLEER. This CDR3 region has 18 residues. V lost 5 bases and J lost 0, with 20 bases in between.

The V and J genes are TRBV7-2 and TRBJ1-5; perhaps TRBD1 as D (6 bases). CDR1 SGHTA and CDR2 FQGNSA come from the germline V gene. Trimming removed 5 bases from V and 4 bases from J, with 18 bases in between. The CDR3 length is 16 residues. The CDR3 DNA is TGTGCCAGCAGCCAAAACGGAGGGGGTCATAATCAGCCCCAGCATTTT. This codes for CASSQNGGGHNQPQHF.

In its sample, this clonotype was seen many times. The J gene is TRBJ1-5, the V gene TRBV5-1, with D unclear. CDR1 and CDR2 from the germline V gene are SGHRS and YFSETQ. V dropped 0 bases and J dropped 6 bases, with 13 bases sitting between them. The CDR3 spans 15 residues. The CDR3 nucleotides are TGCGCCAGCAGCTTGGTCGCTGGGTCGGGTCAGCCCCAGCATTTT. It yields the protein CASSLVAGSGQPQHF.

This clonotype was recorded at least ten times. The chain joins TRBV7-2 to TRBJ2-2; no clear D gene. CDR1 is SGHTA, CDR2 FQGNSA, per germline. V gave up 7 bases and J gave up 1 base, with 13 bases separating them. The CDR3 covers 15 residues. The CDR3 loop is CASTLGRLNTGELFF. CDR3 DNA: TGTGCCAGCACCCTGGGCAGGCTGAACACCGGGGAGCTGTTTTTT.

This clonotype showed up just a few times. CDR3 nucleotide sequence: TGTGCCAGCAGCCCCTTCGAGGGAAATGAAAAACTGTTTTTT. Encoded protein: CASSPFEGNEKLFF. This chain joins TRBV7-6 and TRBJ1-4; D remains ambiguous. The CDR3 contains 14 residues. From germline, CDR1 is SGHVS and CDR2 FNYEAQ. The V gene lost 5 bases and the J gene lost 5 bases, with 12 bases spanning the gap.

This clonotype was picked up many times. The chain recombines TRBV6-1 with TRBJ2-4; 8 bases fit TRBD2. This CDR3 has 15 amino acids. Germline-derived CDR1 and CDR2 are MNHNS and SASEGT. V gave up 4 bases and J gave up 14 bases; unmatched junction bases: 16. The CDR3 DNA reads as TGTGCCAGCAGTGCCTTCCGCGGAGCGGGAGTGGTGGAGTACTTC. As protein: CASSAFRGAGVVEYF.

V and J are TRBV18 and TRBJ2-3; perhaps D is TRBD1 or TRBD2 (5 bases each). With 6 bases removed from V and 0 bases from J, the gap between germline ends came to 16 bases. The CDR3 runs to 16 residues. Germline V CDR1 and CDR2: KGHSH, LQKENI. DNA of the CDR3: TGTGCCAGCTCCCCTCGAACGGGGCCTAGCACAGATACGCAGTATTTT. Protein sequence: CASSPRTGPSTDTQYF.

This clonotype came up many times. This rearrangement joins TRBV28 to TRBJ1-5; D unresolved. Trimming removed 1 base at V and 5 bases at J, with 21 bases between. The CDR3 is made up of 18 amino acids. The germline gives CDR1 MDHEN, CDR2 SYDVKM. CDR3 sequence (DNA): TGTGCCAGCAGTTTATCTCCAGGTCTAGGCAGCTTCGATCAGCCCCAGCATTTT. This sequence encodes CASSLSPGLGSFDQPQHF.

This clonotype was counted a few times. The V call is TRBV7-8, the J call TRBJ2-1; no reliable D call. V lost 2 bases and J lost 7, with 21 bases in between. Germline V lookup: CDR1 SGHVS, CDR2 FQNEAQ. The CDR3 contains 17 residues. CDR3 loop: CASSLSNLGLYDNEQFF. In DNA form, the CDR3 reads TGTGCCAGCAGCTTATCGAATTTAGGGCTTTACGATAATGAGCAGTTCTTC.